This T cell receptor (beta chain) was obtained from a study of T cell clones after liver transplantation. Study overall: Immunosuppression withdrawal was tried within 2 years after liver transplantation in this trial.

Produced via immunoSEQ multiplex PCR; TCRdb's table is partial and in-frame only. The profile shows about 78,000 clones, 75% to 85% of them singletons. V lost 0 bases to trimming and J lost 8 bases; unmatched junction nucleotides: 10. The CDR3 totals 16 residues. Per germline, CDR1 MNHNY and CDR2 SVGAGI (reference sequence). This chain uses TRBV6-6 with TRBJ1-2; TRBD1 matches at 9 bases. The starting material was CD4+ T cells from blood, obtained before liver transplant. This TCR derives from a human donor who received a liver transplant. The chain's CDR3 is CASSYSLTGGGHGYTF. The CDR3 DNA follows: TGTGCCAGCAGTTACTCGTTAACAGGGGGCGGTCACGGCTACACCTTC.